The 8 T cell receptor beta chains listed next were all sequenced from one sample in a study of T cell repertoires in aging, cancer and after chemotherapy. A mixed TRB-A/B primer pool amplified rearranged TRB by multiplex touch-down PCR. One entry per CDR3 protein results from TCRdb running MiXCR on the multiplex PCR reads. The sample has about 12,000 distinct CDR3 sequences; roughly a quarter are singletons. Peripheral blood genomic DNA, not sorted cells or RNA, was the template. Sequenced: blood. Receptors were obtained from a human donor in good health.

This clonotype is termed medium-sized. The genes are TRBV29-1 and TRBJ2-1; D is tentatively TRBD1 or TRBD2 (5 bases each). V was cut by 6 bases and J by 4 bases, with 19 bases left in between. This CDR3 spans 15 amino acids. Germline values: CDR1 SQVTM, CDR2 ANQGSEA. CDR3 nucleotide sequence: TGCAGCGTCAGCCCGGGACCCCAAAGGTACAATGAGCAGTTCTTC. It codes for CSVSPGPQRYNEQFF.

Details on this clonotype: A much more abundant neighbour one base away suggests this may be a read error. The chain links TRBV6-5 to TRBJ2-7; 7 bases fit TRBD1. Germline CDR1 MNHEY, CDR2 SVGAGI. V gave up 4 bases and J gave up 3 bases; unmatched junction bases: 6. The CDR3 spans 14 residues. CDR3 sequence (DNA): TGTGCCAGCAGTTTGGACAGGCTATACTACGAGCAGTACGTC. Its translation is CASSLDRLYYEQYV.

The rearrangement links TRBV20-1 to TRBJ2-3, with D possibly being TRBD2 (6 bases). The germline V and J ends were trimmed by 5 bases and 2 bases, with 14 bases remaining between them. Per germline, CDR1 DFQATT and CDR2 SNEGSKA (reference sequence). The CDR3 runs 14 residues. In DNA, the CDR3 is TGCAGTGCTCCCAGGCGGGGCCTCACAGATACGCAGTATTTT. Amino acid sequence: CSAPRRGLTDTQYF.

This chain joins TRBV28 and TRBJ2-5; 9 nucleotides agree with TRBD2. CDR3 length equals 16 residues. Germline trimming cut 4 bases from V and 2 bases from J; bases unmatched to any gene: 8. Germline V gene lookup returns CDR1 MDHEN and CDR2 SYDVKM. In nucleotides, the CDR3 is TGTGCCAGCAGTTCTGTAGCGGGGGTGGGGCAAGAGACCCAGTACTTC. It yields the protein CASSSVAGVGQETQYF.

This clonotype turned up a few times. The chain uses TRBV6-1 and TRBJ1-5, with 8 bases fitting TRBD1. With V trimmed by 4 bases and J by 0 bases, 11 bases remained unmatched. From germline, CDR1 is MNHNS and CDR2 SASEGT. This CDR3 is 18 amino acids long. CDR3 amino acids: CASSADRGGLHSNQPQHF. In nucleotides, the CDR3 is TGTGCCAGCAGTGCAGACAGGGGAGGTCTCCATAGCAATCAGCCCCAGCATTTT.

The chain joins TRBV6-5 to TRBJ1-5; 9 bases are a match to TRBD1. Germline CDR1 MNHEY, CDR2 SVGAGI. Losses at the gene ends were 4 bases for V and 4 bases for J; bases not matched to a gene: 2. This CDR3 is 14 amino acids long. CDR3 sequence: CASSLGQGNQPQHF. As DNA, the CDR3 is TGTGCCAGCAGTTTGGGACAGGGTAATCAGCCCCAGCATTTT.

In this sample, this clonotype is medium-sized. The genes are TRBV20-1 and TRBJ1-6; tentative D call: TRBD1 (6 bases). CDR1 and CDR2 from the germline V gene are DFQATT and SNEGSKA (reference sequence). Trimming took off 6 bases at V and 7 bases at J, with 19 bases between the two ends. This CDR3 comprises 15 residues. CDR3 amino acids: CSAGLMGGGNSPLHF. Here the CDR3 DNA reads TGCAGTGCAGGCCTAATGGGCGGGGGCAATTCACCCCTCCACTTT.

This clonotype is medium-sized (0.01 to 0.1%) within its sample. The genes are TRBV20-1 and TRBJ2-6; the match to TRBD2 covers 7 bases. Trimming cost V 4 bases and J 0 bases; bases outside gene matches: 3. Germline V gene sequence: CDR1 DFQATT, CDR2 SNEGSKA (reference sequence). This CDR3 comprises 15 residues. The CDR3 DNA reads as TGCAGTGCTAACTCGGGGGGCTCTGGGGCCAACGTCCTGACTTTC. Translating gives CSANSGGSGANVLTF.